Given below is one TCR beta chain in context. This sample is drawn from a study of blood T cell repertoires in COVID-19. At the level of the study: Collection of acute and convalescent COVID-19 samples took place in the United States, Italy and Spain. T cells, B-cell-depleted T cells, or PBMCs provided the cDNA or gDNA that served as material.

Trimming shortened V by 4 bases and J by 4 bases, and 16 bases separated the two germline ends. The germline CDR1 and CDR2 sequences are LGHDT and YNNKEL (reference sequence). The CDR3 runs to 15 residues. In the original analysis: Scientists estimated how many nucleated cells there were by amplifying reference gene primers. Assay used: immunoSEQ multiplex PCR; TCRdb lists only in-frame clones, some missing. D and trimming were read from the DNA, whereas the V and J calls and clone size are those reported in that table. This table has about 280,000 clones, 70% to 90% appearing once. The rearrangement links TRBV3-1 (or the pseudogene TRBV3-2) to TRBJ1-1, with D possibly being TRBD1 (6 bases). Input material: peripheral blood. The source of this sequence is a woman aged 65 to 85 with acute or convalescent COVID-19. CDR3 sequence: CASSLFLQGPTEAFF. The CDR3 DNA reads as TGTGCCAGCAGCCTCTTCCTACAGGGTCCCACTGAAGCTTTCTTT.